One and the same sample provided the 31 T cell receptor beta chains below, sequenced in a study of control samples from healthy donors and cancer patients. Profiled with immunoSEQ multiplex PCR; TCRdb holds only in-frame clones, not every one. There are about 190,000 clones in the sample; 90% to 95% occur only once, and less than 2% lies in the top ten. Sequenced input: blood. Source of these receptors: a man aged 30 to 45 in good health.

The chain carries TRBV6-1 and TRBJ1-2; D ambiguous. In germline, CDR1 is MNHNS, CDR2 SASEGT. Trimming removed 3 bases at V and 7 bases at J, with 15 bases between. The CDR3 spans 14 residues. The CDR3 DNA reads TGTGCCAGCAGTGATTCAGGCCAACGGGGTGGCTACACCTTC. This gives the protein CASSDSGQRGGYTF.

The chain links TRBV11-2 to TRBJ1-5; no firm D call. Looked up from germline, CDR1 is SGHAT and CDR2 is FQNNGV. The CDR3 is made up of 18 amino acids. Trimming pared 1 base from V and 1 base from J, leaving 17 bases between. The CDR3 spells CASSLGPPGTGSNQPQHF. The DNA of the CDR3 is TGTGCCAGCAGCTTAGGCCCCCCCGGCACGGGGAGCAATCAGCCCCAGCATTTT.

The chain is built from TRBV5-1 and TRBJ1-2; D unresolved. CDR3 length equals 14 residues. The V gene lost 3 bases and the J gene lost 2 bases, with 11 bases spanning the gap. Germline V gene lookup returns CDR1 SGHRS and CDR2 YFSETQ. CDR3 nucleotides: TGCGCCAGCAGCTCGGGCGGAGGCAACTATGGCTACACCTTC. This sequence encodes CASSSGGGNYGYTF.

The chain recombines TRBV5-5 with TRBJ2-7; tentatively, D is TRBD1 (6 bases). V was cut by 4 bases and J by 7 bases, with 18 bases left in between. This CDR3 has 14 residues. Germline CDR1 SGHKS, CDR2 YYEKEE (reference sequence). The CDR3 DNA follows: TGTGCCAGCAGCACAGGACAGTTGGTTCCGGAGCAGTACTTC. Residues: CASSTGQLVPEQYF.

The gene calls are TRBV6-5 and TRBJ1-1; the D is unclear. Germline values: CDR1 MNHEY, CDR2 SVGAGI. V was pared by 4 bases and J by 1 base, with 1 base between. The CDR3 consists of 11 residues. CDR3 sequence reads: CASSWNTEAFF. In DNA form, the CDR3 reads TGTGCCAGCAGTTGGAACACTGAAGCTTTCTTT.

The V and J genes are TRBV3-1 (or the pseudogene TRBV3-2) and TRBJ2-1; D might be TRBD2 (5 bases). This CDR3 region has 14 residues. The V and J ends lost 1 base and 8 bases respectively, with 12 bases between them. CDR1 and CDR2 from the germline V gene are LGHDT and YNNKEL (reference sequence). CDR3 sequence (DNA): TGTGCCAGCAGCCAAGTCTCTGGTAGCGATGAGCAGTTCTTC. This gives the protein CASSQVSGSDEQFF.

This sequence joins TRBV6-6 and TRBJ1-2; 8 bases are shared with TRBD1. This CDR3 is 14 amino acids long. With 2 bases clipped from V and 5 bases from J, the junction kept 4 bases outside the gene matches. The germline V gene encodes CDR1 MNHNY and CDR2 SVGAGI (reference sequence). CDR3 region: CASSYLDREYGYTF. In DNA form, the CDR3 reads TGTGCCAGCAGTTACCTGGACAGGGAGTATGGCTACACCTTC.

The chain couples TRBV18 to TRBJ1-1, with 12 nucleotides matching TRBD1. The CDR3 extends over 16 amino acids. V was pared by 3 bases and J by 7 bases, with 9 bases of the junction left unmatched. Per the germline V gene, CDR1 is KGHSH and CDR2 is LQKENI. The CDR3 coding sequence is TGTGCCAGCTCACCCCTGGGGACAGGGGGCTCTTATGAAGCTTTCTTT. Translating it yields CASSPLGTGGSYEAFF.

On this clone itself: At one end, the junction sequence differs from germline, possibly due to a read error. This CDR3 is CSVGTAEF. CDR3 in DNA: TGCAGCGTCGGGACAGCCGAGTTC. The rearrangement uses TRBV29-1 and TRBJ1-2; 7 bases are shared with TRBD1. The length of the CDR3 is 8 residues. CDR1 and CDR2 from the germline V gene are SQVTM and ANQGSEA.

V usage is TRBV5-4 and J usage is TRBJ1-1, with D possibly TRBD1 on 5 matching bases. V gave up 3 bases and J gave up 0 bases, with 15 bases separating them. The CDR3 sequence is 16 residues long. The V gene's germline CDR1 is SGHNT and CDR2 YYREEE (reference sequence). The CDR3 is CASSWGGRAMNTEAFF. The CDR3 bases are TGTGCCAGCAGCTGGGGGGGGAGGGCCATGAACACTGAAGCTTTCTTT. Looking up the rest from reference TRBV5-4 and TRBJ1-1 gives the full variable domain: ETGVTQSPTHLIKTRGQQVTLRCSSQSGHNTVSWYQQALGQGPQFIFQYYREEENGRGNFPPRFSGLQFPNYSSELNVNALELDDSALYLCASSWGGRAMNTEAFFGQGTRLTVV.

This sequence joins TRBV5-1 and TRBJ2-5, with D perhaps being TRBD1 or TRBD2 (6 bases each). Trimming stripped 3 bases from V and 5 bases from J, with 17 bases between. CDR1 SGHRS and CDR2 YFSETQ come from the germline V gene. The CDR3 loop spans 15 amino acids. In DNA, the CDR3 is TGCGCCAGCAGCTACAGACACGGGGGCGGGGAGACCCAGTACTTC. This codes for CASSYRHGGGETQYF. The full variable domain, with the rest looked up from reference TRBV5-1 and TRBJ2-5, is KAGVTQTPRYLIKTRGQQVTLSCSPISGHRSVSWYQQTPGQGLQFLFEYFSETQRNKGNFPGRFSGRQFSNSRSEMNVSTLELGDSALYLCASSYRHGGGETQYFGPGTRLLVL.

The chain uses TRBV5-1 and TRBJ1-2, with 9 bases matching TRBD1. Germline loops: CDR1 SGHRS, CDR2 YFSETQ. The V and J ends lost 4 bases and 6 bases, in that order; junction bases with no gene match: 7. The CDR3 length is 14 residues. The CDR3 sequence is CASSRGTGFDGYTF. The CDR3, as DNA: TGCGCCAGCAGCAGAGGGACAGGGTTTGATGGCTACACCTTC.

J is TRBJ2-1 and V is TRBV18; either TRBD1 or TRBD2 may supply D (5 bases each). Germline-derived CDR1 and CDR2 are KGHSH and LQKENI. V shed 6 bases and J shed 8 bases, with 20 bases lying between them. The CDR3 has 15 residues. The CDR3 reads CASSRTGRTTDEQFF. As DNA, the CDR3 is TGTGCCAGCTCGCGCACGGGACGAACGACGGATGAGCAGTTCTTC.

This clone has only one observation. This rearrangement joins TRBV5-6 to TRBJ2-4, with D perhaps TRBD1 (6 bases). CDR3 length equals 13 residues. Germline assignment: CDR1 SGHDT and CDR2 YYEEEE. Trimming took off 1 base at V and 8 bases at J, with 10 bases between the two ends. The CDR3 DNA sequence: TGTGCCAGCAGCTTGTACAGGGTGCACATTCAGTACTTC. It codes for CASSLYRVHIQYF.

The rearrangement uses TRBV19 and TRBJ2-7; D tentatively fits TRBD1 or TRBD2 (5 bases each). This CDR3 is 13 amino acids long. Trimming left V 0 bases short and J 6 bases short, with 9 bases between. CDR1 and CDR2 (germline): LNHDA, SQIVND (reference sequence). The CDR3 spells CASSIDRGLEQYF. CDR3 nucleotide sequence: TGTGCCAGTAGTATAGATCGGGGCCTCGAGCAGTACTTC.

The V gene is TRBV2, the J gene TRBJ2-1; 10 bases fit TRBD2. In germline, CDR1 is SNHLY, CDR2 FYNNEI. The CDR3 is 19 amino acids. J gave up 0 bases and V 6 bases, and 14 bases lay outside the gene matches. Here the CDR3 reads CASSSPSGGLTSSYNEQFF. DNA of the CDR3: TGTGCCAGCAGCTCACCTAGCGGGGGACTTACGAGCTCCTACAATGAGCAGTTCTTC.

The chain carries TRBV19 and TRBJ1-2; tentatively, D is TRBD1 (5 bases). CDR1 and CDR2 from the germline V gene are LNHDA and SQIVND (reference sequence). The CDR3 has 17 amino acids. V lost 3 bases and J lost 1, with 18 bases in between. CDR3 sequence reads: CASSIQGVRLINYGYTF. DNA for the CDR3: TGTGCCAGTAGTATCCAGGGCGTCCGATTAATTAACTATGGCTACACCTTC. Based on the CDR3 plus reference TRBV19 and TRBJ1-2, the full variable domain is DGGITQSPKYLFRKEGQNVTLSCEQNLNHDAMYWYRQDPGQGLRLIYYSQIVNDFQKGDIAEGYSVSREKKESFPLTVTSAQKNPTAFYLCASSIQGVRLINYGYTFGSGTRLTVV.

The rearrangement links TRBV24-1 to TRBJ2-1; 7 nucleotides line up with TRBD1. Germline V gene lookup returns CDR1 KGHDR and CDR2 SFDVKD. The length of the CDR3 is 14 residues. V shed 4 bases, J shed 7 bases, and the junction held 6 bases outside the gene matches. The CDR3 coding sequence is TGTGCCACCAGTGACCCCGACAGGGCGAATGAGCAGTTCTTC. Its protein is CATSDPDRANEQFF.

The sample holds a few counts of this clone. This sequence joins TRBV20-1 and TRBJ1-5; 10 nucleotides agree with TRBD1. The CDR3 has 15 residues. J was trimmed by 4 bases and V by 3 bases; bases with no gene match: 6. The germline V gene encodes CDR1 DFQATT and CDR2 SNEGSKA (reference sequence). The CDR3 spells CSASGGTGDNQPQHF. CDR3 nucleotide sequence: TGCAGTGCTAGTGGAGGGACAGGGGATAATCAGCCCCAGCATTTT.

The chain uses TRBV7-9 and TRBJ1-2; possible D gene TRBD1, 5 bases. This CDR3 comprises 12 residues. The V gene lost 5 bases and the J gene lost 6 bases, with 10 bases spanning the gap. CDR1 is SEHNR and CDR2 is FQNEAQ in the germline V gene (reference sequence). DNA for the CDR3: TGTGCCAGCAGCCCCATGGGGGATGGCTACACCTTC. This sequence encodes CASSPMGDGYTF.

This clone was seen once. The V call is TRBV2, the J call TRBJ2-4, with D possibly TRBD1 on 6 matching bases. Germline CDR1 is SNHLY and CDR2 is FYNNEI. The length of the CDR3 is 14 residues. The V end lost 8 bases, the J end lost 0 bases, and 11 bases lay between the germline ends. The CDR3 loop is CASRQGLAKNIQYF. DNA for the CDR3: TGTGCCAGCCGTCAGGGGCTAGCCAAAAACATTCAGTACTTC.

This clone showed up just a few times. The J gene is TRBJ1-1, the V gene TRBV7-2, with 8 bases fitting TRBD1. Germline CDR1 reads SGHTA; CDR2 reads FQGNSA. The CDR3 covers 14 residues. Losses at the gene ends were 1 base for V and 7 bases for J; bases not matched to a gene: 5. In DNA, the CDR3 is TGTGCCAGCAGCTTAGTATCAGGGGGCTATGAAGCTTTCTTT. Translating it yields CASSLVSGGYEAFF.

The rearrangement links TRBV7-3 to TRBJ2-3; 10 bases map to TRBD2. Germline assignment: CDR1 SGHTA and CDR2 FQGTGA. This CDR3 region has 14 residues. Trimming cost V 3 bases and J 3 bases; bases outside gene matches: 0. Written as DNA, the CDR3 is TGTGCCAGCAGCTTTAGCGGGGGGACAGATACGCAGTATTTT. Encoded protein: CASSFSGGTDTQYF.

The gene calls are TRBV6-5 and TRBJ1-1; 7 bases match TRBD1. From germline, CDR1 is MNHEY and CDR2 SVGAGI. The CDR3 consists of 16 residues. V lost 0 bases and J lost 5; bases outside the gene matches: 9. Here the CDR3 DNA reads TGTGCCAGCAGTTACTCCGGTACAGGGGTCGGAACTGAAGCTTTCTTT. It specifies CASSYSGTGVGTEAFF.

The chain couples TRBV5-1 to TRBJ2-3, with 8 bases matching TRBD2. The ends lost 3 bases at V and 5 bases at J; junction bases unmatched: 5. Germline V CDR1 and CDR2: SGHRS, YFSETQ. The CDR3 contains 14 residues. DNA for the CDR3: TGCGCCAGCAGCTGGGGGACTAGGGGAGATACGCAGTATTTT. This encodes CASSWGTRGDTQYF.

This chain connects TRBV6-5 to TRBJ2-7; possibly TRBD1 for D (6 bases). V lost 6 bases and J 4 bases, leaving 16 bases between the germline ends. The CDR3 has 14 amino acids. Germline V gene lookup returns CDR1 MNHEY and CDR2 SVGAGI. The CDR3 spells CASRTSGHLYEQYF. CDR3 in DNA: TGTGCCAGCAGAACATCGGGACACCTTTACGAGCAGTACTTC.

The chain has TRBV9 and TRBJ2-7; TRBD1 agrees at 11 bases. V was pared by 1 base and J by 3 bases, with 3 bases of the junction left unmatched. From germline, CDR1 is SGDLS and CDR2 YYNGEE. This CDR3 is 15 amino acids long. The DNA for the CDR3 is TGTGCCAGCAGCGTAACCGGGACAGGGGGCTACGAGCAGTACTTC. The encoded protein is CASSVTGTGGYEQYF.

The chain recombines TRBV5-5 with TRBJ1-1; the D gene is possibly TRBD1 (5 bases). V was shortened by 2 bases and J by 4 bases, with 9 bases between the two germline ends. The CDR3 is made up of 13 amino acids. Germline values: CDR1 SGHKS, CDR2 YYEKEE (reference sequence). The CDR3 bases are TGTGCCAGCAGCTTCCAGGGAGGCACTGAAGCTTTCTTT. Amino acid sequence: CASSFQGGTEAFF.

The CDR3 reads CASRGNRGDGTEAFF. As DNA, the CDR3 is TGTGCCAGCAGAGGAAACAGGGGGGATGGCACTGAAGCTTTCTTT. The rearrangement links TRBV6-4 to TRBJ1-1; 8 bases are shared with TRBD1. Germline CDR1 reads MRHNA; CDR2 reads SNTAGT. Trimming cost V 6 bases and J 4 bases; bases outside gene matches: 10. CDR3 size: 15 residues.

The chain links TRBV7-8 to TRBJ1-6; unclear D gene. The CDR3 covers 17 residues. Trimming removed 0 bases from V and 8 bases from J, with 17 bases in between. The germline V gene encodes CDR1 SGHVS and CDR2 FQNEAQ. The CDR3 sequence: CASSLAGGPDSHSPLHF. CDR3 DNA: TGTGCCAGCAGCTTAGCGGGTGGGCCCGACTCGCATTCACCCCTCCACTTT. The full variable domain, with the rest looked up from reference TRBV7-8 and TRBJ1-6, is GAGVSQSPRYKVAKRGQDVALRCDPISGHVSLFWYQQALGQGPEFLTYFQNEAQLDKSGLPSDRFFAERPEGSVSTLKIQRTQQEDSAVYLCASSLAGGPDSHSPLHFGNGTRLTVT.

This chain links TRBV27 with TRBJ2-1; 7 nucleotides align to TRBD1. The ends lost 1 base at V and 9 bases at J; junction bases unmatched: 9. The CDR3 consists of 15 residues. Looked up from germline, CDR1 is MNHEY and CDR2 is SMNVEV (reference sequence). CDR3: CASSLLATGSGEQFF. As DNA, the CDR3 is TGTGCCAGCAGTTTATTAGCGACAGGGTCCGGTGAGCAGTTCTTC.